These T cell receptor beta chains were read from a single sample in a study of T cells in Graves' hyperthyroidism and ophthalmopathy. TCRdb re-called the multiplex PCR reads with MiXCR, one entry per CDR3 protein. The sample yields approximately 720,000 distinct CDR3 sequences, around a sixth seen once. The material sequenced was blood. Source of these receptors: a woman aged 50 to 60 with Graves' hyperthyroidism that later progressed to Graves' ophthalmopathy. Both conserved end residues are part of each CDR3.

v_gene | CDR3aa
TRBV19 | CASSLGQGNYNEQFF
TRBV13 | CASSFQGDSYNEQFF
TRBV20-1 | CSARGGAGRQPQHF
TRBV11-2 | CASSLDRSLSSYNSPLHF
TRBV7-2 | CASSSEGRQGGTDTQYF
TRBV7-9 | CASSPQAGATYNEQFF
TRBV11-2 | CASSSSRDGRQETQYF
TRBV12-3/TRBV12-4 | CASTPSRGAINEQFF
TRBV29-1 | CSVDGGSGANVLTF
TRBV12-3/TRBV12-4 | CASRKRGPNSKNSPLHF
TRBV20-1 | CSAPRRQFGYTF
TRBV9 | CASSPIGRGDYNEQFF
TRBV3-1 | CASSDSPYNEQFF
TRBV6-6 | CASSYSRPSRGYGYTF
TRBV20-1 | CSAAGSGSTGELFF
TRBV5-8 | CASTPGGIIYGYTF
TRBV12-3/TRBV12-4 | CASSLDTTDTQYF
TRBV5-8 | CASSFSPYNEQFF
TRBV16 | CASSHGDRGGTEAFF
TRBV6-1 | CASSFRLLRGESYEQYF
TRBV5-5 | CASAPFQANYGYTF
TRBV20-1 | CSARGLAGPYTDTQYF
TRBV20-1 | CSARDWSGKGKNTEAFF
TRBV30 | CAWTIPRWKNYGYTF
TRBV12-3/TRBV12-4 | CASSGQDYYEQYF
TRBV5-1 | CASTPGSLVTDTQYF
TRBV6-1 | CASSPLPTGLEDTQYF
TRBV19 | CASTVTANTGELFF
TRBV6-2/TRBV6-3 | CASSYWGGGPPDTQYF
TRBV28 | CASSAIGTIYF
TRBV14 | CASSGTGAFEPQHF
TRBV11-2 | CASSLNGGCEQYF
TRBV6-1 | CASSGGGGRTGEGYTF